The next 5 T cell receptor beta chains were all read from a single sample in a study of vaccination and CD4 T cells after COVID-19. The Oncomine TCR Beta short-read assay was applied to DNA of cultured CD4+ T cells. TCRdb reprocessed the PCR reads with MiXCR, giving one entry per CDR3 protein. The profile shows about 15,000 distinct CDR3 sequences, around a fifth of them singletons. Treatment: roughly 11-day PBMC culture with coronavirus spike peptide pools or control peptides (ViraFEST assay). These TCRs' antigens remain unknown. The sample was CD4+ T cells from blood, cultured in vitro, taken before SARS-CoV-2 vaccination. The receptors originated from a human donor who received a COVID-19 vaccine.

This chain uses TRBV7-9 with TRBJ2-7, with TRBD2 matching 16 bases. J was trimmed by 0 bases and V by 5 bases; bases with no gene match: 10. The CDR3 is made up of 19 amino acids. Germline values: CDR1 SEHNR, CDR2 FQNEAQ (reference sequence). CDR3 sequence: CASSTEPGLAGGTSYEQYF. The CDR3, as DNA: TGTGCCAGCAGCACAGAACCGGGACTAGCGGGGGGGACCTCCTACGAGCAGTACTTC.

This rearrangement joins TRBV30 to TRBJ1-3; 7 nucleotides line up with TRBD1. The CDR3 runs 13 residues. Germline CDR1 is GTSNPN and CDR2 is SVGIG (reference sequence). The ends lost 5 bases at V and 4 bases at J; junction bases unmatched: 5. CDR3 sequence (DNA): TGTGCCTGGGACAGGGCCGAGGGAAACACCATATATTTT. This encodes CAWDRAEGNTIYF.

The J gene is TRBJ2-5, the V gene TRBV6-1; TRBD1 matches 7 bases. Germline V gene data show CDR1 as MNHNS and CDR2 as SASEGT. Unmatched junction bases numbered 3, after V lost 4 bases and J lost 1 base. This CDR3 has 14 amino acids. The CDR3 sequence is CASSATGSQETQYF. In DNA, the CDR3 is TGTGCCAGCAGTGCGACAGGGAGCCAAGAGACCCAGTACTTC.

This clonotype ranks as medium-sized. This chain uses TRBV7-2 with TRBJ2-5; tentative D call: TRBD1 (6 bases). The CDR3 is 12 amino acids. The V gene lost 5 bases and the J gene lost 5 bases, with 9 bases spanning the gap. Germline lookup yields CDR1 SGHTA and CDR2 FQGNSA. The CDR3 DNA is TGTGCCAGCAGCCTTGACAGGGAGACCCAGTACTTC. Encoded protein: CASSLDRETQYF.

CDR3 amino acids: CSARPWAGYTDTQYF. The CDR3, as DNA: TGCAGTGCTAGACCCTGGGCGGGGTACACAGATACGCAGTATTTT. V usage is TRBV20-1 and J usage is TRBJ2-3; weak D call: TRBD2 (6 bases). Germline V gene sequence: CDR1 DFQATT, CDR2 SNEGSKA (reference sequence). This CDR3 spans 15 amino acids. V was clipped by 2 bases and J by 2 bases, with 14 bases between them.